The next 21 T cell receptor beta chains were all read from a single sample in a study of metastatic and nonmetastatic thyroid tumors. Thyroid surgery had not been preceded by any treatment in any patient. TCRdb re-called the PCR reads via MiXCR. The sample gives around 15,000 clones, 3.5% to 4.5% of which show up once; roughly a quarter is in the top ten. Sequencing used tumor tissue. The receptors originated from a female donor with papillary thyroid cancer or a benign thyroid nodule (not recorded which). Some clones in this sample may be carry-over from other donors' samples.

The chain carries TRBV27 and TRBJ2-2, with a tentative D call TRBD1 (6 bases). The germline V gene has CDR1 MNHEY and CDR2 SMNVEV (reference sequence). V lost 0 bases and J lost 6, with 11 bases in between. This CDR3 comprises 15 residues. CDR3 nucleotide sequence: TGTGCCAGCAGTTTATCGCTTACAGGGTCCGGGGAGCTGTTTTTT. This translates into CASSLSLTGSGELFF.

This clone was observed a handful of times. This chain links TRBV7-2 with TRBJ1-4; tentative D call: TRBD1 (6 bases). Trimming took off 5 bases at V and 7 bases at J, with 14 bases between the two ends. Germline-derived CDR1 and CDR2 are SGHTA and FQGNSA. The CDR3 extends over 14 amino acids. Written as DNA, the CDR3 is TGTGCCAGCAGCCAAGACAGGAGGAGTGAAAAACTGTTTTTT. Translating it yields CASSQDRRSEKLFF.

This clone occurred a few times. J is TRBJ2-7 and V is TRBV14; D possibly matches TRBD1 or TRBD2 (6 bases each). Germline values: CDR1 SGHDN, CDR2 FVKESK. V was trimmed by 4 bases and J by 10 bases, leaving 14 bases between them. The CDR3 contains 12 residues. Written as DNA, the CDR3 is TGTGCCAGCAGCCCCGACAGGAGGGATCAGTACTTC. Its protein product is CASSPDRRDQYF.

CDR3 sequence: CASRAGTAQETQYF. In nucleotides, the CDR3 is TGTGCCAGCAGAGCCGGGACTGCACAAGAGACCCAGTACTTC. The V call is TRBV2, the J call TRBJ2-5; D perhaps matches TRBD2 (6 bases). Trimming pared 6 bases from V and 2 bases from J, leaving 13 bases between. This CDR3 is 14 amino acids long. Germline V CDR1 and CDR2: SNHLY, FYNNEI.

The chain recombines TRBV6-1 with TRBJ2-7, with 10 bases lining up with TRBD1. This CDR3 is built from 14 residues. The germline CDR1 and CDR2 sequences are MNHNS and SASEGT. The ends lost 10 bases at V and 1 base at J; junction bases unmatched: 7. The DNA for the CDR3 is TGTGCCACCGAGGACAGGGGGAAGTCCTACGAGCAGTACTTC. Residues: CATEDRGKSYEQYF.

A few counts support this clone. CDR3 residues: CASSVRGWTGIQPLHF. CDR3 nucleotide sequence: TGTGCCAGCAGTGTCAGAGGTTGGACAGGGATTCAACCCCTCCACTTT. The gene calls are TRBV6-1 and TRBJ1-6; 8 bases line up with TRBD1. The germline CDR1 and CDR2 sequences are MNHNS and SASEGT. The CDR3 has 16 amino acids. Trimming took 4 bases from V and 12 from J; bases not matched to a gene: 14.

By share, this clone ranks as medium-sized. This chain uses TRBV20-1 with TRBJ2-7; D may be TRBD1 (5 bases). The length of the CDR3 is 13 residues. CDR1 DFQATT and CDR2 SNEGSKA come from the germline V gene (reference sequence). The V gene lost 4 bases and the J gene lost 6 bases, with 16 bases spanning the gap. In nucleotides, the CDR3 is TGCAGTGCTAACCTAGGGGTTACGGCCGAGCAGTACTTC. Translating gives CSANLGVTAEQYF.

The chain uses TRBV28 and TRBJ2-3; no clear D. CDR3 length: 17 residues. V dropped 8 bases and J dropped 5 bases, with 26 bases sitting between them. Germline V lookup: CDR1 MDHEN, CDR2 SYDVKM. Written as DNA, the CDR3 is TGTGCCAGCGATCGGGCCGAAACCGAACAGCCGGGAGATACGCAGTATTTT. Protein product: CASDRAETEQPGDTQYF.

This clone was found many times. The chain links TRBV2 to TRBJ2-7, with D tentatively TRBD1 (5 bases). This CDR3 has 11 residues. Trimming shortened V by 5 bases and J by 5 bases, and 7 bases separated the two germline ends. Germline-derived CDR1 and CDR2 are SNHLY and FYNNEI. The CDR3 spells CASSTTDEQYF. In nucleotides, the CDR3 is TGTGCCAGCAGTACGACAGACGAGCAGTACTTC.

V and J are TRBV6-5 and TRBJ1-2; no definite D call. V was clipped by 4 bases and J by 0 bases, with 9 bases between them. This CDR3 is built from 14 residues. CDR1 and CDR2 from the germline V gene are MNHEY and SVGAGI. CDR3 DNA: TGTGCCAGCAGTTTGAAAGGCGCTAACTATGGCTACACCTTC. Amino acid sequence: CASSLKGANYGYTF.

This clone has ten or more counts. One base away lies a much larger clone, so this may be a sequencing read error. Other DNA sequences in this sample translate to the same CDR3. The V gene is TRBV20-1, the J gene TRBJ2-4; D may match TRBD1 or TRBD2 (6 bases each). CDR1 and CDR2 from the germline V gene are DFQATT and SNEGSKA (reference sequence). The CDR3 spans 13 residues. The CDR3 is CSARGDGENIQYF. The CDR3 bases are TGCAGCGCTAGGGGGGATGGGGAAAACATTCAGTACTTC.

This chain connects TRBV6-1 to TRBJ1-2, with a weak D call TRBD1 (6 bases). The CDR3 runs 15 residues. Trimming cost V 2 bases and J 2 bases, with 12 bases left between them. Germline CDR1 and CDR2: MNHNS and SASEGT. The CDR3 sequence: CASSELGAGNYGYTF. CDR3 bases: TGTGCCAGCAGTGAATTGGGGGCGGGGAACTATGGCTACACCTTC.

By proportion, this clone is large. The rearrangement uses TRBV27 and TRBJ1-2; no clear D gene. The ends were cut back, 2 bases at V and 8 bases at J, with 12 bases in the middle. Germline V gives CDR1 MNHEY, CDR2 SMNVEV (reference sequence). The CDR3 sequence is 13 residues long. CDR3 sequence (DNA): TGTGCCAGCAGTTTAAAGGGCAGTAGGGGCTACACCTTC. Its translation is CASSLKGSRGYTF.

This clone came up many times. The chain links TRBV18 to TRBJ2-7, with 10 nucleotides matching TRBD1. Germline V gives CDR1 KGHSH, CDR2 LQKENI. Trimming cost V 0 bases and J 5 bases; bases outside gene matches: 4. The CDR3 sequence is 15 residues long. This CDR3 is CASSPPWDRGHEQYF. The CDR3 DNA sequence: TGTGCCAGCTCACCACCTTGGGACAGGGGCCACGAGCAGTACTTC.

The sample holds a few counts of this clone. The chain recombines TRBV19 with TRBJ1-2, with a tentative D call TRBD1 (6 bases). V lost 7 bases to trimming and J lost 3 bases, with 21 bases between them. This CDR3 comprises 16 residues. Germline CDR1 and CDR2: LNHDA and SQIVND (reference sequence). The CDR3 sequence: CASTRRGAQGYYGYTF. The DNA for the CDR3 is TGTGCCAGTACCCGGCGGGGGGCGCAGGGGTACTATGGCTACACCTTC.

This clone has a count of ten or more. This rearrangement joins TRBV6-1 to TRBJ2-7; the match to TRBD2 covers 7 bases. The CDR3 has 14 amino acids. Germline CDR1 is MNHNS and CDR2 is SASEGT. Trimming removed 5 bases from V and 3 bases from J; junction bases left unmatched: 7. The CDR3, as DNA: TGTGCCAGCAGTTCCCAGGCGGGAGACTACGAGCAGTACTTC. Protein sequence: CASSSQAGDYEQYF.

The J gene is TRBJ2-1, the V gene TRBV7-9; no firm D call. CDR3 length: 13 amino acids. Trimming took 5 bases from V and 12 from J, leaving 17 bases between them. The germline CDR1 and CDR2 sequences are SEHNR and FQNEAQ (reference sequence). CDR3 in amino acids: CASSQAIDPLQFF. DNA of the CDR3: TGTGCCAGCAGCCAAGCCATCGATCCGCTGCAGTTCTTC.

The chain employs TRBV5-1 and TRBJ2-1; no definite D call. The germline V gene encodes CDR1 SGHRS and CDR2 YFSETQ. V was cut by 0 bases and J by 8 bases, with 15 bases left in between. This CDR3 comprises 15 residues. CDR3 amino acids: CASSLEPSRMDEQFF. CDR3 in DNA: TGCGCCAGCAGCTTGGAGCCGTCGCGTATGGATGAGCAGTTCTTC. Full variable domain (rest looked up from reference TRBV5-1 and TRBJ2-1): KAGVTQTPRYLIKTRGQQVTLSCSPISGHRSVSWYQQTPGQGLQFLFEYFSETQRNKGNFPGRFSGRQFSNSRSEMNVSTLELGDSALYLCASSLEPSRMDEQFFGPGTRLTVL.

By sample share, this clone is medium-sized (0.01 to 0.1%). CDR3 protein: CASGQGRFTEAFF. As DNA, the CDR3 is TGTGCCAGTGGACAGGGAAGGTTCACTGAAGCTTTCTTT. The chain combines TRBV19 with TRBJ1-1; 8 bases map to TRBD1. Germline V CDR1 and CDR2: LNHDA, SQIVND (reference sequence). This CDR3 has 13 amino acids. J lost 4 bases, V lost 8 bases, and 6 bases had no gene match. Full variable domain (missing parts from reference TRBV19 and TRBJ1-1): DGGITQSPKYLFRKEGQNVTLSCEQNLNHDAMYWYRQDPGQGLRLIYYSQIVNDFQKGDIAEGYSVSREKKESFPLTVTSAQKNPTAFYLCASGQGRFTEAFFGQGTRLTVV.

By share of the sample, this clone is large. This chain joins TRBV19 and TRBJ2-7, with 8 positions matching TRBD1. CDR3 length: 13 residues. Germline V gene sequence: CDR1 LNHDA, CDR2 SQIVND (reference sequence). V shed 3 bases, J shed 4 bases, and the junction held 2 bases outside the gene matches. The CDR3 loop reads CASSIGTGYEQYF. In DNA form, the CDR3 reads TGTGCCAGTAGTATCGGGACAGGATACGAGCAGTACTTC.

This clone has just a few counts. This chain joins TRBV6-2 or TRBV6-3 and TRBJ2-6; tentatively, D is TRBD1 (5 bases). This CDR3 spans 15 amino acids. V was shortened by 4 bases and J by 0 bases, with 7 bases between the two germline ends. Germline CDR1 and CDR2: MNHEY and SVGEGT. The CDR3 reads CASSWTNSGANVLTF. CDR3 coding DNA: TGTGCCAGCAGTTGGACAAACTCTGGGGCCAACGTCCTGACTTTC.